The sequence of this TCR beta chain was determined in a study of cytomegalovirus exposure and HLA in healthy donors. Germline V CDR1 and CDR2: SGHKS, YYEKEE (reference sequence). The CDR3 totals 14 residues. V was cut by 1 base and J by 2 bases, with 7 bases left in between. Use of 60 Vbeta and 13 Jbeta primers characterized the PCR. Sequencing used immunoSEQ multiplex PCR; TCRdb keeps in-frame clones, though not all of them. The data show fewer than 350,000 clones, with about 90% seen just once and around 2.1% held by the top ten. Specimen: PBMCs. This TCR came from a woman younger than 35 in good health and CMV-seronegative. The chain carries TRBV5-5 and TRBJ1-3; D remains ambiguous. The chain's CDR3 is CASSLLQTGNTIYF. The CDR3 DNA reads TGTGCCAGCAGCTTGTTACAAACTGGAAACACCATATATTTT.